A single T cell receptor (beta chain) is shown here with its context. Its antigen remains unknown. Trimming took off 2 bases at V and 5 bases at J, with 12 bases between the two ends. The germline gives CDR1 SGHTA, CDR2 FQGNSA. The CDR3 is 14 amino acids. The data derive from a study of cytomegalovirus exposure and HLA in healthy donors. Study observations and caveats: Overall, roughly 160 TCR beta chains were annotated as cytomegalovirus-associated.

Clones were sequenced by immunoSEQ multiplex PCR, and TCRdb holds only the in-frame ones, with some missing. The data hold over 85,000 clones, with roughly 89% observed a single time. The sequenced sample consisted of PBMCs. The clonotype was recovered from a woman aged 18 to 35 in good health and CMV-seronegative. The chain employs TRBV7-2 and TRBJ1-2; TRBD1 is a possible D gene (5 bases). This chain's CDR3 is CASSLRTRRYGYTF. The CDR3 bases are TGTGCCAGCAGCTTACGGACACGGCGTTATGGCTACACCTTC.